What follows are 5 T cell receptor beta chains derived from one specimen sequenced in a study of identical twins. TCRdb ran MiXCR on the 5' RACE reads and lists one entry per CDR3 protein. In the table there are about 430,000 distinct CDR3 sequences, around 18% of which are singletons. The sequenced sample was naive T cells sorted from blood. Source of these receptors: a man in his fifties or sixties in good health.

On this clonotype itself: A much larger clone sits a single nucleotide away, making a read error possible. As the CDR3 is not closed by the conserved phenylalanine or tryptophan, this likely results from a read error. The chain joins TRBV20-1 to TRBJ2-1; 8 positions agree with TRBD2. Germline loops: CDR1 DFQATT, CDR2 SNEGSKA (reference sequence). CDR3 length equals 12 residues. V dropped 7 bases and J dropped 4; count of bases not matched to a gene: 3. CDR3: CSVRGRYNEQFI. CDR3 DNA sequence: TGCAGTGTCCGCGGGAGGTACAATGAGCAGTTCATC.

The sample holds a few counts of this clonotype. The rearrangement links TRBV10-3 to TRBJ2-6; D gene ambiguous. The germline CDR1 and CDR2 sequences are ENHRY and SYGVKD. There are 17 residues in the CDR3. V shed 1 base and J shed 0 bases, with 10 bases lying between them. CDR3 sequence reads: CAISEFVVNSGANVLTF. Here the CDR3 DNA reads TGTGCCATCAGTGAGTTCGTTGTGAACTCTGGGGCCAACGTCCTGACTTTC.

This clonotype was picked up a small number of times. The rearrangement joins TRBV14 to TRBJ2-5, with 7 bases fitting TRBD2. Germline loops: CDR1 SGHDN, CDR2 FVKESK. With 0 bases clipped from V and 1 base from J, the junction kept 8 bases outside the gene matches. CDR3 length: 17 residues. In DNA, the CDR3 is TGTGCCAGCAGCCAAGATCCTATCGGGGGGACCCAAGAGACCCAGTACTTC. It translates to CASSQDPIGGTQETQYF.

This clonotype was detected a few times. V gene TRBV18 combines with J gene TRBJ2-7, with TRBD1 as a possible D gene (5 bases). V was trimmed by 2 bases and J by 0 bases, leaving 14 bases between them. The CDR3 totals 16 residues. CDR1 and CDR2 from the germline V gene are KGHSH and LQKENI. The CDR3 DNA follows: TGTGCCAGCTCACCAGTCAGGGATCGGTACTCCTACGAGCAGTACTTC. Its protein product is CASSPVRDRYSYEQYF.

Many counts were recorded for this clonotype. In DNA form, the CDR3 reads TGCGCCAGCAGCTTGGCCGGGGACCATGGGCAGTTCTTC. Amino acid sequence: CASSLAGDHGQFF. The rearrangement joins TRBV5-1 to TRBJ2-1; either TRBD1 or TRBD2 may fit D (5 bases each). Germline-derived CDR1 and CDR2 are SGHRS and YFSETQ. CDR3 size: 13 residues. The V end lost 0 bases, the J end lost 12 bases, and 13 bases lay between the germline ends.